The 11 T cell receptor beta chains in this list originate from one sample, sequenced in a study of T-cell memory formation after mild COVID-19. A single record per CDR3 protein comes from TCRdb applying MiXCR to the 5' RACE reads. This sample has about 260,000 distinct CDR3 sequences; 7.5% to 9.5% occur once, and the top ten carry around a fifth. Sequenced material: PBMCs or a T cell subset sorted from them (not recorded which). These receptors were obtained from a man in his late teens or twenties who had mild COVID-19 (a few samples of this study predate the infection). Cell type and time point are not known.

This clonotype was observed a few times. The chain is built from TRBV18 and TRBJ1-3; no definite D call. The CDR3 consists of 16 residues. CDR1 KGHSH and CDR2 LQKENI come from the germline V gene. V lost 3 bases and J 0 bases, leaving 12 bases between the germline ends. CDR3 region: CASSPGPPGSGNTIYF. The CDR3 bases are TGTGCCAGCTCACCCGGACCCCCGGGCTCTGGAAACACCATATATTTT. Using reference TRBV18 and TRBJ1-3 for the parts outside the CDR3, the full variable domain is NAGVMQNPRHLVRRRGQEARLRCSPMKGHSHVYWYRQLPEEGLKFMVYLQKENIIDESGMPKERFSAEFPKEGPSILRIQQVVRGDSAAYFCASSPGPPGSGNTIYFGEGSWLTVV.

This clonotype was counted a few times. The rearrangement links TRBV30 to TRBJ2-5; no firm D call. V was pared by 2 bases and J by 3 bases, with 13 bases between. Germline CDR1 reads GTSNPN; CDR2 reads SVGIG (reference sequence). CDR3 size: 14 residues. This CDR3 is CAWSRNFEEETQYF. The CDR3 DNA is TGTGCCTGGAGTAGGAACTTCGAAGAAGAGACCCAGTACTTC.

The V call is TRBV6-5, the J call TRBJ2-3; TRBD1 or TRBD2 may be the D gene (6 bases each). V lost 2 bases and J 5 bases, leaving 11 bases between the germline ends. Germline CDR1 MNHEY, CDR2 SVGAGI. This CDR3 comprises 14 residues. The CDR3 loop reads CASSYEGGQDTQYF. The CDR3 bases are TGTGCCAGCAGTTACGAGGGGGGCCAAGATACGCAGTATTTT.

This clonotype was seen more than once but under ten times. This sequence joins TRBV6-6 and TRBJ1-3; TRBD1 is a possible D gene (5 bases). The CDR3 covers 15 residues. The V end lost 5 bases, the J end lost 4 bases, and 15 bases lay between the germline ends. Germline-derived CDR1 and CDR2 are MNHNY and SVGAGI (reference sequence). The chain's CDR3 is CASSTDTTIGNTIYF. DNA for the CDR3: TGTGCCAGCAGTACGGACACCACTATAGGAAACACCATATATTTT.

The chain joins TRBV7-9 to TRBJ1-6; no clear D. Trimming removed 4 bases from V and 0 bases from J, with 13 bases in between. The CDR3 has 17 residues. Germline V lookup: CDR1 SEHNR, CDR2 FQNEAQ (reference sequence). CDR3 in amino acids: CASSSSGRTSYNSPLHF. The CDR3 DNA reads as TGTGCCAGCAGCTCCAGTGGGCGTACCTCCTATAATTCACCCCTCCACTTT.

The table lists this clonotype with a few counts. The V and J genes are TRBV14 and TRBJ2-3; TRBD2 matches at 9 bases. The V gene's germline CDR1 is SGHDN and CDR2 FVKESK. V lost 0 bases, J lost 4 bases, and 11 bases stayed unmatched. The CDR3 runs 18 residues. The CDR3 coding sequence is TGTGCCAGCAGCCAAGAGCGTGGCCTAGCGGGGCTCGCAGATACGCAGTATTTT. Its protein is CASSQERGLAGLADTQYF.

This clonotype was seen a handful of times. The chain combines TRBV7-2 with TRBJ1-6; TRBD1 might be the D (6 bases). The V gene lost 7 bases and the J gene lost 5 bases, with 12 bases spanning the gap. The germline CDR1 and CDR2 sequences are SGHTA and FQGNSA. This CDR3 comprises 14 residues. CDR3 DNA: TGTGCCAGCATCCAAGGGGGAAATAATTCACCCCTCCACTTT. Residues: CASIQGGNNSPLHF.

V gene TRBV10-3 combines with J gene TRBJ1-3; 7 positions match TRBD1. Trimming at V came to 5 bases and at J to 0 bases, leaving 1 base not matched to a gene. This CDR3 region has 14 residues. Germline CDR1 is ENHRY and CDR2 is SYGVKD. The CDR3, as DNA: TGTGCCATCAGTACAGGGGACTCTGGAAACACCATATATTTT. This gives the protein CAISTGDSGNTIYF.

This sequence joins TRBV6-5 and TRBJ1-5; D may be TRBD1 (6 bases). Germline CDR1 reads MNHEY; CDR2 reads SVGAGI. Trimming removed 5 bases at V and 7 bases at J, with 12 bases between. The length of the CDR3 is 13 residues. CDR3 bases: TGTGCCAGCAGTCCCCGACAGGAACAGCCCCAGCATTTT. It codes for CASSPRQEQPQHF.

This clonotype was seen repeatedly, ten times or more. The V and J genes are TRBV24-1 and TRBJ2-5; TRBD2 agrees at 9 bases. Germline CDR1 is KGHDR and CDR2 is SFDVKD. J was trimmed by 5 bases and V by 6 bases; bases with no gene match: 15. This CDR3 spans 17 amino acids. The CDR3, as DNA: TGTGCCACCAGTCTAGGTGGCGGGGGGGCTCATGAGGAGACCCAGTACTTC. It yields the protein CATSLGGGGAHEETQYF.

This chain links TRBV4-1 with TRBJ1-5; D remains unclear. Germline-derived CDR1 and CDR2 are MGHRA and YSYEKL. V lost 3 bases to trimming and J lost 7 bases, with 16 bases between them. This CDR3 is 15 amino acids long. CDR3 bases: TGCGCCAGCAGCCAGGAAGTGGGTGTCGGACAGCCCCAGCATTTT. This encodes CASSQEVGVGQPQHF.